Following are 23 T cell receptor beta chains from one sample sequenced in a study of blood T cells in healthy people across ages. A J-beta primer mix and a sample-barcoded 5' primer were used in a second PCR of about 7 to 12 cycles. TCRdb passed the 5' RACE reads through MiXCR, listing each CDR3 protein once. The table records about 570,000 distinct CDR3 sequences, approximately 30% of them present only once. The sequencing input was blood. These receptors all come from a woman between 70 and 85 years old in good health.

The chain employs TRBV7-8 and TRBJ2-3; TRBD1 matches 8 bases. After removal of 1 base from V and 3 bases from J, the junction contained 6 bases not matched to a gene. The CDR3 spans 16 residues. CDR1 and CDR2 from the germline V gene are SGHVS and FQNEAQ. The CDR3, as DNA: TGTGCCAGCAGCTTAGGACAGGGGATGGCGACAGATACGCAGTATTTT. It specifies CASSLGQGMATDTQYF.

V and J are TRBV20-1 and TRBJ1-1, with D maybe TRBD1 (6 bases). The CDR3 is made up of 13 amino acids. Germline CDR1 DFQATT, CDR2 SNEGSKA (reference sequence). V gave up 6 bases and J gave up 5 bases, with 16 bases separating them. CDR3 amino acids: CSANQDRGTEAFF. The CDR3 bases are TGCAGTGCGAACCAGGACAGAGGGACTGAAGCTTTCTTT.

The gene calls are TRBV18 and TRBJ2-5, with D hard to call. The CDR3 consists of 12 residues. Germline-derived CDR1 and CDR2 are KGHSH and LQKENI. The germline V and J ends were trimmed by 3 bases and 5 bases, with 7 bases remaining between them. This CDR3 reads CASSPVSETQYF. The CDR3 bases are TGTGCCAGCTCACCTGTTTCGGAGACCCAGTACTTC.

This clonotype was detected only a few times. V gene TRBV6-5 combines with J gene TRBJ2-5, with D maybe TRBD1 (5 bases). Germline V gene lookup returns CDR1 MNHEY and CDR2 SVGAGI. Trimming shortened V by 4 bases and J by 2 bases, and 11 bases separated the two germline ends. The CDR3 runs to 14 residues. In nucleotides, the CDR3 is TGTGCCAGCAGTTCTCAGGGCCCACAAGAGACCCAGTACTTC. Translation: CASSSQGPQETQYF.

The V call is TRBV20-1, the J call TRBJ2-2; the D gene is possibly TRBD1 (5 bases). With 0 bases removed from V and 1 base from J, the gap between germline ends came to 9 bases. The CDR3 has 15 amino acids. Germline-derived CDR1 and CDR2 are DFQATT and SNEGSKA (reference sequence). This CDR3 is CSARDQGKNTGELFF. CDR3 DNA: TGCAGTGCTAGAGATCAGGGAAAGAACACCGGGGAGCTGTTTTTT.

This clonotype was seen a single time. CDR3 in amino acids: CSANRDSGNQPQHF. The CDR3 nucleotides are TGCAGTGCCAACCGGGACAGCGGGAATCAGCCCCAGCATTTT. The chain joins TRBV20-1 to TRBJ1-5; 7 bases line up with TRBD1. Germline CDR1 DFQATT, CDR2 SNEGSKA (reference sequence). The CDR3 totals 14 residues. The trim removed 6 bases at V and 4 bases at J, leaving 9 bases unmatched.

This clonotype came up a few times. This sequence joins TRBV6-5 and TRBJ1-2, with D hard to call. Germline-derived CDR1 and CDR2 are MNHEY and SVGAGI. This CDR3 comprises 13 residues. V was shortened by 9 bases and J by 5 bases, with 16 bases between the two germline ends. CDR3 residues: CASRAPGDYGYTF. The CDR3 region has the DNA TGTGCCAGTCGAGCCCCTGGAGATTATGGCTACACCTTC.

This clonotype was seen a few times. The chain couples TRBV4-3 to TRBJ2-7, with 7 bases lining up with TRBD2. Germline lookup yields CDR1 LGHNA and CDR2 YSLEER. Trimming cost V 3 bases and J 6 bases; bases outside gene matches: 5. This CDR3 spans 13 amino acids. CDR3 nucleotides: TGCGCCAGCAGCCACCTGGGGGGGTCCGAGCAGTACTTC. Its protein is CASSHLGGSEQYF.

This clonotype appeared a few times. The V call is TRBV7-2, the J call TRBJ1-1; D call uncertain. Germline V CDR1 and CDR2: SGHTA, FQGNSA. Trimming left V 0 bases short and J 2 bases short, with 4 bases between. The CDR3 totals 13 residues. CDR3 sequence: CASSLATNTEAFF. DNA for the CDR3: TGTGCCAGCAGCTTAGCGACCAACACTGAAGCTTTCTTT.

This rearrangement joins TRBV20-1 to TRBJ2-7, with D hard to call. The CDR3 runs to 13 residues. The V and J ends lost 6 bases and 2 bases respectively, with 14 bases between them. Per the germline V gene, CDR1 is DFQATT and CDR2 is SNEGSKA (reference sequence). CDR3 loop: CSASSGKPYEQYF. CDR3 coding DNA: TGCAGTGCGAGCTCAGGAAAACCCTACGAGCAGTACTTC.

The chain is built from TRBV29-1 and TRBJ2-5, with D perhaps matching TRBD1 (6 bases). The V end lost 4 bases, the J end lost 2 bases, and 17 bases lay between the germline ends. The CDR3 runs 15 residues. Per germline, CDR1 SQVTM and CDR2 ANQGSEA. CDR3 nucleotides: TGCAGCGTTGTTTATCTACAGGGCGGACAAGAGACCCAGTACTTC. Protein product: CSVVYLQGGQETQYF. The whole variable domain, filled in from reference TRBV29-1 and TRBJ2-5, reads SAVISQKPSRDICQRGTSLTIQCQVDSQVTMMFWYRQQPGQSLTLIATANQGSEATYESGFVIDKFPISRPNLTFSTLTVSNMSPEDSSIYLCSVVYLQGGQETQYFGPGTRLLVL.

In its sample, this clonotype was seen a few times. V and J are TRBV7-9 and TRBJ1-1; possibly TRBD1 for D (6 bases). Germline V lookup: CDR1 SEHNR, CDR2 FQNEAQ (reference sequence). This CDR3 has 14 residues. V was cut by 2 bases and J by 4 bases, with 11 bases left in between. The CDR3 DNA reads as TGTGCCAGCAGCTTATCACAGGGTGGCACTGAAGCTTTCTTT. The encoded protein is CASSLSQGGTEAFF.

V and J are TRBV15 and TRBJ1-2; D is uncertain. V was shortened by 6 bases and J by 5 bases, with 10 bases between the two germline ends. The V gene's germline CDR1 is LNHNV and CDR2 YYDKDF (reference sequence). The CDR3 is 12 amino acids. CDR3 nucleotide sequence: TGTGCCACCAGAAACGTTAATTATGGCTACACCTTC. Translation: CATRNVNYGYTF.

This clonotype was recorded a few times. The chain recombines TRBV7-3 with TRBJ1-1, with 11 nucleotides matching TRBD1. With 2 bases clipped from V and 9 bases from J, the junction kept 8 bases outside the gene matches. CDR3 size: 15 residues. CDR1 is SGHTA and CDR2 is FQGTGA in the germline V gene. The DNA for the CDR3 is TGTGCCAGCAGCTTAGGGACAGGGGGTGATTGGAAAGCTTTCTTT. Translating gives CASSLGTGGDWKAFF.

The count of this clonotype is one. The V gene is TRBV29-1, the J gene TRBJ2-1, with D uncertain. V was cut by 3 bases and J by 6 bases, with 6 bases left in between. This CDR3 contains 11 residues. Germline lookup yields CDR1 SQVTM and CDR2 ANQGSEA. The CDR3: CSVEGGNEQFF. The CDR3 DNA follows: TGCAGCGTTGAGGGCGGCAATGAGCAGTTCTTC.

The table lists this clonotype with a few counts. This chain joins TRBV7-2 and TRBJ2-3, with 7 bases aligning to TRBD2. The CDR3 runs to 15 residues. V trimming: 6 bases; J trimming: 2 bases; junction bases outside the gene matches: 8. CDR1 is SGHTA and CDR2 is FQGNSA in the germline V gene. The CDR3 nucleotides read TGTGCCAGCAGTTACCAAGCGGGGCCCACAGATACGCAGTATTTT. It is translated as CASSYQAGPTDTQYF.

This clonotype was seen only a few times. V is TRBV12-3 or TRBV12-4 and J is TRBJ1-2; possibly TRBD1 for D (5 bases). The CDR3 contains 14 residues. V shed 1 base and J shed 7 bases, with 13 bases lying between them. In DNA, the CDR3 is TGTGCCAGCAGTTTAGAGGCTACTAGGGGTGGCTACACCTTC. It codes for CASSLEATRGGYTF.

The table lists this clonotype with many counts. V and J are TRBV9 and TRBJ1-2; TRBD1 is a possible D gene (5 bases). The length of the CDR3 is 13 residues. Looked up from germline, CDR1 is SGDLS and CDR2 is YYNGEE. V dropped 2 bases and J dropped 7 bases, with 12 bases sitting between them. The CDR3 DNA reads TGTGCCAGCAGCGTCAACTCCAGGGCTGGCTACACCTTC. As protein: CASSVNSRAGYTF.

This clonotype was recorded a few times. Relative to the germline gene, one junction end is altered; a read error may explain this. The chain combines TRBV12-3 or TRBV12-4 with TRBJ2-6; 12 nucleotides match TRBD1. This CDR3 region has 16 residues. The CDR3 DNA sequence: TGTGCCAGCAAGGGGACAGGGGGCTCTGGGGCCAACGCCCTGACTTTC. Translating gives CASKGTGGSGANALTF.

This clonotype came up many times. This rearrangement joins TRBV6-5 to TRBJ2-6; 7 bases align to TRBD2. The trim removed 2 bases at V and 0 bases at J, leaving 4 bases unmatched. In germline, CDR1 is MNHEY, CDR2 SVGAGI. This CDR3 has 17 residues. The CDR3 nucleotides read TGTGCCAGCAGTTACGAGCGGGGTAGCTCTGGGGCCAACGTCCTGACTTTC. Its translation is CASSYERGSSGANVLTF.

The table lists this clonotype with a few counts. V usage is TRBV5-1 and J usage is TRBJ2-1; TRBD2 aligns across 7 bases. Per the germline V gene, CDR1 is SGHRS and CDR2 is YFSETQ. The CDR3 consists of 16 residues. Trimming cost V 0 bases and J 2 bases; bases outside gene matches: 5. Written as DNA, the CDR3 is TGCGCCAGCAGCTTGGCCGGCGCGGGGGCCTACAATGAGCAGTTCTTC. Translation: CASSLAGAGAYNEQFF. Filled out from reference TRBV5-1 and TRBJ2-1, the complete variable domain reads KAGVTQTPRYLIKTRGQQVTLSCSPISGHRSVSWYQQTPGQGLQFLFEYFSETQRNKGNFPGRFSGRQFSNSRSEMNVSTLELGDSALYLCASSLAGAGAYNEQFFGPGTRLTVL.

This clonotype has a handful of counts. The chain has TRBV24-1 and TRBJ1-4, with TRBD1 matching 12 bases. Germline V lookup: CDR1 KGHDR, CDR2 SFDVKD. This CDR3 is 17 amino acids long. J gave up 8 bases and V 3 bases, and 9 bases lay outside the gene matches. The DNA for the CDR3 is TGTGCCACCAGTGATGGGACAGGGGGCACTTCAGGAGAAAAACTGTTTTTT. Protein product: CATSDGTGGTSGEKLFF.

This clonotype was found a few times. The rearrangement joins TRBV20-1 to TRBJ2-7; TRBD2 might be the D (5 bases). The CDR3 consists of 14 residues. The V end lost 1 base, the J end lost 0 bases, and 10 bases lay between the germline ends. Germline V gene lookup returns CDR1 DFQATT and CDR2 SNEGSKA (reference sequence). The CDR3 DNA is TGCAGTGCTAGAGCGGGGTCTCTCTCCTACGAGCAGTACTTC. Its translation is CSARAGSLSYEQYF.